This T cell receptor beta chain derives from a study of blood T cell repertoires in COVID-19. The germline V gene encodes CDR1 SGDLS and CDR2 YYNGEE. The CDR3 spans 15 residues. The V end lost 0 bases, the J end lost 4 bases, and 13 bases lay between the germline ends. TCRdb's copy holds only in-frame clones and misses some; the assay was immunoSEQ multiplex PCR. This table holds some 95,000 clones, roughly nine tenths found once. The receptor's source is a human donor with active COVID-19. The donor label of this sample is uncertain. This rearrangement joins TRBV9 to TRBJ1-1; D gene uncertain. Sequencing input: peripheral blood. The CDR3 DNA reads as TGTGCCAGCAGCGTAGATCAACGGGGAAGCACTGAAGCTTTCTTT. Amino acids: CASSVDQRGSTEAFF.